This T cell receptor beta chain was sequenced during a study of T cell responses to AZD1222 COVID-19 vaccine (dated by TCRdb to about 2021). Background for the entire study: Because spike-specific TCR depth and breadth did not differ between the two schedules, AZD1222 recipients who got a second dose at roughly 4 weeks were pooled with those who got a second dose at roughly 12 weeks. TCR sequencing was performed for fewer than 250 trial participants, of whom 200 to 210 were given two doses of AZD1222 and around 25 were given two doses of MenACWY control vaccine. Trial participants were enrolled by age into 18-55, 56-69 and 70-plus year subgroups, with about 150, 28 and 57 TCR-sequenced participants respectively.

The time point label of this sample denotes: baseline before first vaccination. Vaccinee samples were obtained from the UK trials COV001 and COV002, which included a single-blind randomized controlled phase 2/3 trial of AZD1222 (ChAdOx1 nCoV-19) in healthy adults. For TCRbeta chain sequencing, PBMC samples were collected from trial participants at day 0 and at day 28 after the second dose. With regard to this clone: Its antigen is currently not known. Base qualities are not at hand, and no much larger clone is one base apart.

CDR3 length: 12 amino acids, cysteine to phenylalanine. Only the CDR3 part of the read is kept: 36 bases, read in frame from the first base. The V end loses 5 bases and the J end loses 7 bases, and a stretch of 8 bases separates them. Per the germline V gene, LGHNT is the CDR1 and FRNRAP is the CDR2. The CDR3 regions of human TCRbeta chains were subjected to immunosequencing. The paper's processing steps were these. Repertoire TCRs were matched against a reference library of SARS-CoV-2-specific TCRs generated with the MIRA antigen-specificity platform. Breadth meant the fraction of unique TCRs that were SARS-CoV-2-associated, whereas depth meant the fraction of total T cells that were SARS-CoV-2-associated. Using the MIRA data, each spike-specific TCR was mapped to the spike region that the TCR reacts to and placed in a CD4 or CD8 class. Log10-transformed breadth and depth values were compared by one-way ANOVA with Sidak's multiple comparisons tests. TCRdb stores this immuneACCESS table with in-frame sequences only. Part of the clones is absent; in the studies checked, under half of the shortfall reflects unresolved V genes, and no reason is known for the rest. Clone size and the V and J calls come from that table; the DNA yielded D and trimming. Present in this sample are about 70,000 clones, around 84% of which were seen just once. About 10% of the sample belongs to the ten largest clones.

Broader findings and caveats from the paper: The 56-69-year group was small, and its depth increase did not reach significance, likely because of low power. The vaccine-associated CD4 TCRs covered the entire spike protein, and the dominant responses fell in regions 160-218 and 743-854. Spike-specific TCR breadth and depth rose significantly after two AZD1222 doses compared with day 0 and with MenACWY recipients. Nearly half of unique spike-specific TCRs reportedly recognized epitopes outside regions mutated in the B.1.351 and B.1.1.7 variants. Conclusions about previously exposed vaccinees were limited because only six AZD1222 recipients were SARS-CoV-2 seropositive at baseline. Most participants were white British and females outnumbered males, and the authors suggested that clonal diversity may have been underestimated. Because no day 14 peak-response samples were available, repertoires were characterized only after the peak T cell response.

This TCR derives from an adult in good health. The sequencing used peripheral blood, collected on day 0 of AZD1222 vaccination. The chain is assembled from TRBV12-5 and TRBJ2-2; TRBD1 is a weak D gene call, 6 bases matching. The CDR3 reads as follows: CASGPDSGELFF. The nucleotides read TGTGCTAGTGGTCCGGACAGCGGGGAGCTGTTTTTT.